This entry features one T cell receptor (beta chain) sequence. Germline CDR1 KGHDR, CDR2 SFDVKD. The length of the CDR3 is 15 residues. The ends lost 6 bases at V and 3 bases at J; junction bases unmatched: 4. In the original analysis: Reference gene primer amplification yielded estimated nucleated cell counts. Sequenced by immunoSEQ multiplex PCR; TCRdb stores in-frame clones only, minus some. That table is the source of V, J and clone size, and D and trimming were worked out from the DNA. The data contain about 140,000 clones, roughly four fifths of them singletons. The entry originates in a study of blood T cell repertoires in COVID-19. Study summary: Researchers got acute and convalescent COVID-19 samples from the United States, Italy and Spain. The cDNA or gDNA used as material had been derived from T cells, B-cell-depleted T cells, or PBMCs.

The source of this sequence is a human donor in a cohort sampled during active COVID-19. The chain couples TRBV24-1 to TRBJ2-2; 9 nucleotides match TRBD1. Sequencing was done on a sample of peripheral blood. The CDR3 sequence is CATSSGQGDTGELFF. The DNA for the CDR3 is TGTGCCACCAGTTCGGGACAGGGAGACACCGGGGAGCTGTTTTTT.